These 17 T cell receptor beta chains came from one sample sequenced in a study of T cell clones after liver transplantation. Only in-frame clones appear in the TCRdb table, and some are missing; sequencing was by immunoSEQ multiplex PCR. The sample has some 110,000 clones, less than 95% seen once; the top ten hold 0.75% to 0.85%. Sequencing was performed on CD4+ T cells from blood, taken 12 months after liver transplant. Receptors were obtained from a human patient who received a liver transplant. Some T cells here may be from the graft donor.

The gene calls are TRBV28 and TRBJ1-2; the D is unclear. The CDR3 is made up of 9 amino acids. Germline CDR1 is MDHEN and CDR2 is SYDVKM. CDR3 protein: CVSGDGYTF. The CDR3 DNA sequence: TGTGTATCTGGAGATGGCTACACCTTC.

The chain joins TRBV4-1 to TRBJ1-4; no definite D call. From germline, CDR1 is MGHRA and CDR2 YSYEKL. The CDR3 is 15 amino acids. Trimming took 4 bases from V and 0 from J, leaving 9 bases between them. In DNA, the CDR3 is TGCGCCAGCAGCCTCATTCCGGCAACTAATGAAAAACTGTTTTTT. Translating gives CASSLIPATNEKLFF.

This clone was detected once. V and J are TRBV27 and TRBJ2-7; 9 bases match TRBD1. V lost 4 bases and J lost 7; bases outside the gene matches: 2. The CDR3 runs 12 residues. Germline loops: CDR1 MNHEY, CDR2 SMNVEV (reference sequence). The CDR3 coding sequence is TGTGCCAGCAGTTCGACAGGGGGTGAGCAGTACTTC. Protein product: CASSSTGGEQYF.

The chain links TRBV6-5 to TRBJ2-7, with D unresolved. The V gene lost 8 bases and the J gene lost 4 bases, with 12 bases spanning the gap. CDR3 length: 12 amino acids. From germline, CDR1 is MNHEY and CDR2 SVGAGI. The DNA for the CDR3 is TGTGCCAGCGCCGAGAGCAGATACGAGCAGTACTTC. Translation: CASAESRYEQYF.

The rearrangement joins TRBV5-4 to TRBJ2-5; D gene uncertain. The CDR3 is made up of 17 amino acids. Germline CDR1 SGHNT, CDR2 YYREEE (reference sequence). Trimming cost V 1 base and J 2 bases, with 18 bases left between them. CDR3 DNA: TGTGCCAGCAGCTTGATGGGTTTCCTTGGAACTCAAGAGACCCAGTACTTC. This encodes CASSLMGFLGTQETQYF.

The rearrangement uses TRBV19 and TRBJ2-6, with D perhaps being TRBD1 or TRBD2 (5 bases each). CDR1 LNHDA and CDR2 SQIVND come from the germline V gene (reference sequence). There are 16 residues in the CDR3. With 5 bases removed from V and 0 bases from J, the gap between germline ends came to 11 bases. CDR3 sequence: CASSPGRSSGANVLTF. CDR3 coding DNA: TGTGCCAGTAGTCCGGGACGGAGCTCTGGGGCCAACGTCCTGACTTTC. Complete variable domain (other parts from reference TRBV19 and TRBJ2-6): DGGITQSPKYLFRKEGQNVTLSCEQNLNHDAMYWYRQDPGQGLRLIYYSQIVNDFQKGDIAEGYSVSREKKESFPLTVTSAQKNPTAFYLCASSPGRSSGANVLTFGAGSRLTVL.

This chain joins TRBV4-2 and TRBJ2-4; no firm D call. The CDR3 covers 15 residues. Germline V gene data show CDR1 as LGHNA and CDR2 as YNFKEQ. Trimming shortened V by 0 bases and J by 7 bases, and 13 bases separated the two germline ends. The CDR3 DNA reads TGTGCCAGCAGCCAAGAATTTGGGCCTCCTAACATTCAGTACTTC. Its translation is CASSQEFGPPNIQYF.

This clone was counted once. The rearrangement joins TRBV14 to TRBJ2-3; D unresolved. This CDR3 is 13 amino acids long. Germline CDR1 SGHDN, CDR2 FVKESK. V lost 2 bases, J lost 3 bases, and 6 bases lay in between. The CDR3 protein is CASSQRTTDTQYF. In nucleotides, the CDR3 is TGTGCCAGCAGCCAACGGACGACAGATACGCAGTATTTT. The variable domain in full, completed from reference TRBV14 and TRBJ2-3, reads EAGVTQFPSHSVIEKGQTVTLRCDPISGHDNLYWYRRVMGKEIKFLLHFVKESKQDESGMPNNRFLAERTGGTYSTLKVQPAELEDSGVYFCASSQRTTDTQYFGPGTRLTVL.

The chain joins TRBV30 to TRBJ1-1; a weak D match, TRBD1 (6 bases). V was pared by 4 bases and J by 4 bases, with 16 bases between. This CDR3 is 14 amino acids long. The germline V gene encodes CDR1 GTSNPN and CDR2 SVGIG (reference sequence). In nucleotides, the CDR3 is TGTGCCTGGACCCGCGGGGGCGGCACCACTGAAGCTTTCTTT. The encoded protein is CAWTRGGGTTEAFF.

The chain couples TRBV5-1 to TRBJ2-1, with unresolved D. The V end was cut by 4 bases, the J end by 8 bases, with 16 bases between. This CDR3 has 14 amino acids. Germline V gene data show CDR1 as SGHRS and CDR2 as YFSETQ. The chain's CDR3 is CASSNGPERDEQFF. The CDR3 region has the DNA TGCGCCAGCAGCAACGGACCCGAACGAGATGAGCAGTTCTTC.

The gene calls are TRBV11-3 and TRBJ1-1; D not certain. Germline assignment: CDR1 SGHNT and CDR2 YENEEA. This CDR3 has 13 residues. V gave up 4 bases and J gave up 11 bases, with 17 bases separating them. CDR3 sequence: CASSSPPARRAFF. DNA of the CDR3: TGTGCCAGCAGCTCCCCCCCAGCCCGCAGGGCTTTCTTT.

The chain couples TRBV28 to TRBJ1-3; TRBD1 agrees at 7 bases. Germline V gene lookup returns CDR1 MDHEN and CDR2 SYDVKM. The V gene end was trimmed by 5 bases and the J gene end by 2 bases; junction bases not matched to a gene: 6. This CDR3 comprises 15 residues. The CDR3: CASSPQGETGNTIYF. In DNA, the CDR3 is TGTGCCAGCAGTCCGCAGGGGGAAACTGGAAACACCATATATTTT.

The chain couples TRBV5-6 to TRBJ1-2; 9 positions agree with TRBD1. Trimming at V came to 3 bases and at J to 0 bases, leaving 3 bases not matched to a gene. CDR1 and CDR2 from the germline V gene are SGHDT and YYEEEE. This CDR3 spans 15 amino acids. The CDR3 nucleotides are TGTGCCAGCAGCTCGGGACAGGGACCTAACTATGGCTACACCTTC. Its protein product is CASSSGQGPNYGYTF.

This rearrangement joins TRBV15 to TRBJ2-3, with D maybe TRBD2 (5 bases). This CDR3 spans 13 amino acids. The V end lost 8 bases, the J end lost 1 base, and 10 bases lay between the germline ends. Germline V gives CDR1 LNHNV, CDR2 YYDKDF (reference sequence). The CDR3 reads CATEGGGTDTQYF. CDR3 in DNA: TGTGCCACCGAAGGAGGTGGCACAGATACGCAGTATTTT.

This chain's CDR3 is CAWSVGAGGAETQYF. The DNA of the CDR3 is TGTGCCTGGAGTGTAGGCGCGGGGGGCGCGGAGACCCAGTACTTC. This sequence joins TRBV30 and TRBJ2-5, with TRBD2 matching 8 bases. The CDR3 contains 15 residues. With 0 bases clipped from V and 5 bases from J, the junction kept 8 bases outside the gene matches. Germline CDR1 reads GTSNPN; CDR2 reads SVGIG (reference sequence).

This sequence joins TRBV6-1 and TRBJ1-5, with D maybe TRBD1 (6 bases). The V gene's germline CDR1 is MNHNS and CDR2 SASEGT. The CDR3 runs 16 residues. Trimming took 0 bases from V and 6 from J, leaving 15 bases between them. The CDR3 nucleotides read TGTGCCAGCAGTGAAGCGCTGGGGGGGCGCAGTCAGCCCCAGCATTTT. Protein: CASSEALGGRSQPQHF.

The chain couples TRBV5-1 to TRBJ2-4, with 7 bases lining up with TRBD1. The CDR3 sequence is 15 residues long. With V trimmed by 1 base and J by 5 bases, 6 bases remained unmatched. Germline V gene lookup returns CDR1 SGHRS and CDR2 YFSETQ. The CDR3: CASSLKGAGENIQYF. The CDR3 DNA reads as TGCGCCAGCAGCTTGAAGGGGGCAGGGGAAAACATTCAGTACTTC.